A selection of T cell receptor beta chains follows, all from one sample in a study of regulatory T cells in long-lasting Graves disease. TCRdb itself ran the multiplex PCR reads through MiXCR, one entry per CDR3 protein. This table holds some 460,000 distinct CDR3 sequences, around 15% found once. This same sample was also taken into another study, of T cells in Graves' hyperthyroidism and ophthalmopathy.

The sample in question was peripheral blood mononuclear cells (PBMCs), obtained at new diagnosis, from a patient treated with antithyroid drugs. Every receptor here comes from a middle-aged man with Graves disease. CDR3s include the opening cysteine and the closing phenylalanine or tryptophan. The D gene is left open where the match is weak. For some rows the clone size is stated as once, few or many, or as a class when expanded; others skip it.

cdr3_aa: CASSFKGDRGYEQYF; cdr3_nt: TGTGCCAGCAGCTTCAAGGGGGACAGGGGCTACGAGCAGTACTTC; v_call: TRBV7-9; d_call: TRBD1; clone_size: few; j_call: TRBJ2-7
cdr3_aa: CASSPQQGADYGYTF; cdr3_nt: TGTGCCAGCTCACCTCAACAGGGGGCGGACTATGGCTACACCTTC; v_call: TRBV18; d_call: TRBD1; clone_size: few; j_call: TRBJ1-2
cdr3_aa: CASRSNSNQPQHF; cdr3_nt: TGTGCCAGCAGGTCTAATAGCAATCAGCCCCAGCATTTT; v_call: TRBV28; d_call: .; clone_size: many; j_call: TRBJ1-5
cdr3_aa: CASSDLTGGSSYNEQFF; cdr3_nt: TGTGCCAGCAGCGACTTAACAGGGGGGAGCTCCTACAATGAGCAGTTCTTC; v_call: TRBV11-2; d_call: TRBD1; clone_size: many; j_call: TRBJ2-1
cdr3_aa: CASSLGGTGRGQPQHF; cdr3_nt: TGTGCCAGCAGTTTAGGGGGGACCGGCAGGGGACAGCCCCAGCATTTT; v_call: TRBV28; d_call: .; clone_size: many; j_call: TRBJ1-5
cdr3_aa: CASRDPGGKGYTF; cdr3_nt: TGTGCCAGCAGAGACCCAGGGGGAAAAGGCTACACCTTC; v_call: TRBV27; d_call: TRBD1; clone_size: many; j_call: TRBJ1-2
cdr3_aa: CASSQEGWNTEAFF; cdr3_nt: TGTGCCAGCAGCCAAGAAGGGTGGAACACTGAAGCTTTCTTT; v_call: TRBV3-1; d_call: .; clone_size: few; j_call: TRBJ1-1
cdr3_aa: CASSFAGNEKLFF; cdr3_nt: TGCGCCAGCAGCTTTGCAGGGAATGAAAAACTGTTTTTT; v_call: TRBV5-1; d_call: .; clone_size: .; j_call: TRBJ1-4
cdr3_aa: CAAKHRLKKYEATEAFF; cdr3_nt: TGTGCCGCGAAACACCGACTGAAAAAATACGAGGCCACTGAAGCTTTCTTT; v_call: TRBV24-1; d_call: .; clone_size: few; j_call: TRBJ1-1
cdr3_aa: CSAMKMTGGETQYF; cdr3_nt: TGCAGTGCTATGAAGATGACGGGTGGGGAGACCCAGTACTTC; v_call: TRBV20-1; d_call: .; clone_size: .; j_call: TRBJ2-5
cdr3_aa: CASSVGRPQETQYF; cdr3_nt: TGTGCCAGCAGTGTGGGCAGGCCACAAGAGACCCAGTACTTC; v_call: TRBV2; d_call: .; clone_size: many; j_call: TRBJ2-5
cdr3_aa: CSATGLAGISSYEQYF; cdr3_nt: TGCAGTGCGACGGGACTAGCGGGGATAAGCTCCTACGAGCAGTACTTC; v_call: TRBV20-1; d_call: TRBD2; clone_size: few; j_call: TRBJ2-7
cdr3_aa: CASSSPSGTTFAFF; cdr3_nt: TGTGCCAGCAGCTCCCCTAGCGGGACCACCTTTGCGTTCTTC; v_call: TRBV11-3; d_call: TRBD2; clone_size: .; j_call: TRBJ2-1
cdr3_aa: CASSQFSGRIGELFF; cdr3_nt: TGTGCCAGCAGTCAATTTAGCGGGAGAATCGGGGAGCTGTTTTTT; v_call: TRBV6-1; d_call: TRBD2; clone_size: few; j_call: TRBJ2-2
cdr3_aa: CASSQDNDNEQFF; cdr3_nt: TGTGCCAGCAGCCAAGATAACGACAATGAGCAGTTCTTC; v_call: TRBV14; d_call: .; clone_size: .; j_call: TRBJ2-1
cdr3_aa: CATSRDGRGNNNEQFF; cdr3_nt: TGTGCCACCAGCAGAGATGGGCGGGGGAATAACAATGAGCAGTTCTTC; v_call: TRBV15; d_call: TRBD2; clone_size: .; j_call: TRBJ2-1
cdr3_aa: CASSPEGLDTEAFF; cdr3_nt: TGTGCCAGCTCCCCTGAGGGGCTCGACACTGAAGCTTTCTTT; v_call: TRBV18; d_call: .; clone_size: .; j_call: TRBJ1-1
cdr3_aa: CASSLAKDTQYF; cdr3_nt: TGTGCCAGCAGTTTAGCGAAGGATACGCAGTATTTT; v_call: TRBV12-3/TRBV12-4; d_call: .; clone_size: many; j_call: TRBJ2-3
cdr3_aa: CASSQATQYF; cdr3_nt: TGTGCCAGCAGCCAGGCAACCCAGTACTTC; v_call: TRBV5-8; d_call: .; clone_size: few; j_call: TRBJ2-5
cdr3_aa: CASSSGRGRQPQHF; cdr3_nt: TGTGCCAGCAGTTCCGGCAGGGGACGACAGCCCCAGCATTTT; v_call: TRBV28; d_call: .; clone_size: few; j_call: TRBJ1-5
cdr3_aa: CATSVGGSRDTQYF; cdr3_nt: TGTGCCACCAGTGTGGGCGGGAGTAGGGATACGCAGTATTTT; v_call: TRBV24-1; d_call: TRBD2; clone_size: .; j_call: TRBJ2-3
cdr3_aa: CASRQDTQYF; cdr3_nt: TGTGCCAGCAGACAAGATACGCAGTATTTT; v_call: TRBV6-1; d_call: .; clone_size: .; j_call: TRBJ2-3
cdr3_aa: CASSSSPRGSSSYEQYF; cdr3_nt: TGTGCCAGCAGTTCATCGCCCAGGGGAAGTAGCTCCTACGAGCAGTACTTC; v_call: TRBV27; d_call: .; clone_size: many; j_call: TRBJ2-7
cdr3_aa: CASSETRSGPDTQYF; cdr3_nt: TGCGCCAGCAGTGAAACAAGATCGGGCCCAGATACGCAGTATTTT; v_call: TRBV10-1; d_call: .; clone_size: .; j_call: TRBJ2-3
cdr3_aa: CASSIDFLGTSFYEQYF; cdr3_nt: TGTGCCAGTAGTATAGATTTCCTCGGGACAAGCTTCTACGAGCAGTACTTC; v_call: TRBV19; d_call: .; clone_size: many; j_call: TRBJ2-7
cdr3_aa: CASSLWQSGANVLTF; cdr3_nt: TGTGCCAGCAGTTTATGGCAGTCTGGGGCCAACGTCCTGACTTTC; v_call: TRBV12-3/TRBV12-4; d_call: .; clone_size: few; j_call: TRBJ2-6
cdr3_aa: CAWSHWGYEQFF; cdr3_nt: TGTGCCTGGAGTCATTGGGGGTATGAGCAGTTCTTC; v_call: TRBV30; d_call: .; clone_size: many; j_call: TRBJ2-1
cdr3_aa: CASSLVAGPGTGLAPSEQYF; cdr3_nt: TGTGCCAGCAGCCTCGTGGCGGGTCCAGGGACGGGACTAGCGCCATCCGAGCAGTACTTC; v_call: TRBV7-8; d_call: TRBD2; clone_size: many; j_call: TRBJ2-7
cdr3_aa: CASHETETLQPYF; cdr3_nt: TGTGCCAGCCATGAGACAGAGACCCTTCAGCCGTACTTC; v_call: TRBV6-1; d_call: .; clone_size: .; j_call: TRBJ2-7
cdr3_aa: CSVVSRTLPGGRAPGRTQYF; cdr3_nt: TGCAGCGTTGTATCGAGGACACTACCTGGCGGGAGGGCCCCGGGGCGGACGCAGTATTTT; v_call: TRBV29-1; d_call: TRBD2; clone_size: few; j_call: TRBJ2-3
cdr3_aa: CASSLTGTQQYF; cdr3_nt: TGTGCCAGCAGCTTGACAGGGACCCAGCAGTACTTC; v_call: TRBV7-9; d_call: TRBD1; clone_size: many; j_call: TRBJ2-7
cdr3_aa: CAGRAGPGETEAFF; cdr3_nt: TGTGCCGGGAGAGCAGGTCCAGGGGAAACTGAAGCTTTCTTT; v_call: TRBV12-3/TRBV12-4; d_call: .; clone_size: many; j_call: TRBJ1-1
cdr3_aa: CASSLRVFTEAFF; cdr3_nt: TGTGCCAGCAGTTTGAGGGTCTTCACTGAAGCTTTCTTT; v_call: TRBV27; d_call: .; clone_size: many; j_call: TRBJ1-1
cdr3_aa: CASRETSGNEINYNEQFF; cdr3_nt: TGTGCCAGCAGGGAGACTAGCGGGAACGAAATTAACTACAATGAGCAGTTCTTC; v_call: TRBV5-8; d_call: TRBD2; clone_size: .; j_call: TRBJ2-1
cdr3_aa: CASSLTYSYEQYF; cdr3_nt: TGTGCCAGCAGTTTAACGTACTCCTACGAGCAGTACTTC; v_call: TRBV28; d_call: .; clone_size: many; j_call: TRBJ2-7
cdr3_aa: CACTADVDKNIQYF; cdr3_nt: TGTGCCTGTACGGCGGATGTGGACAAAAACATTCAGTACTTC; v_call: TRBV30; d_call: .; clone_size: many; j_call: TRBJ2-4
cdr3_aa: CASSSGQGKVGELFF; cdr3_nt: TGTGCCAGCAGTTCGGGACAGGGGAAGGTCGGGGAGCTGTTTTTT; v_call: TRBV12-3/TRBV12-4; d_call: TRBD1; clone_size: many; j_call: TRBJ2-2
cdr3_aa: CASSAGQGSNYGYTF; cdr3_nt: TGTGCCAGCAGTGCAGGACAGGGATCAAACTATGGCTACACCTTC; v_call: TRBV27; d_call: TRBD1; clone_size: many; j_call: TRBJ1-2
cdr3_aa: CASSERGRGANVLTF; cdr3_nt: TGTGCCAGCAGTGAAAGGGGTCGTGGGGCCAACGTCCTGACTTTC; v_call: TRBV6-1; d_call: .; clone_size: few; j_call: TRBJ2-6
cdr3_aa: CASSPLVGRNLPNTGELFF; cdr3_nt: TGTGCTAGCAGCCCCCTGGTTGGCAGGAACCTCCCGAACACCGGGGAGCTGTTTTTT; v_call: TRBV7-7; d_call: .; clone_size: .; j_call: TRBJ2-2
cdr3_aa: CASSYRDRGYTGELFF; cdr3_nt: TGTGCCAGCAGTTACCGGGACAGGGGTTACACCGGGGAGCTGTTTTTT; v_call: TRBV6-2/TRBV6-3; d_call: TRBD1; clone_size: .; j_call: TRBJ2-2
cdr3_aa: CASRDRGHLNYGYTF; cdr3_nt: TGTGCCAGCCGGGACAGGGGGCATCTAAACTATGGCTACACCTTC; v_call: TRBV27; d_call: TRBD1; clone_size: .; j_call: TRBJ1-2